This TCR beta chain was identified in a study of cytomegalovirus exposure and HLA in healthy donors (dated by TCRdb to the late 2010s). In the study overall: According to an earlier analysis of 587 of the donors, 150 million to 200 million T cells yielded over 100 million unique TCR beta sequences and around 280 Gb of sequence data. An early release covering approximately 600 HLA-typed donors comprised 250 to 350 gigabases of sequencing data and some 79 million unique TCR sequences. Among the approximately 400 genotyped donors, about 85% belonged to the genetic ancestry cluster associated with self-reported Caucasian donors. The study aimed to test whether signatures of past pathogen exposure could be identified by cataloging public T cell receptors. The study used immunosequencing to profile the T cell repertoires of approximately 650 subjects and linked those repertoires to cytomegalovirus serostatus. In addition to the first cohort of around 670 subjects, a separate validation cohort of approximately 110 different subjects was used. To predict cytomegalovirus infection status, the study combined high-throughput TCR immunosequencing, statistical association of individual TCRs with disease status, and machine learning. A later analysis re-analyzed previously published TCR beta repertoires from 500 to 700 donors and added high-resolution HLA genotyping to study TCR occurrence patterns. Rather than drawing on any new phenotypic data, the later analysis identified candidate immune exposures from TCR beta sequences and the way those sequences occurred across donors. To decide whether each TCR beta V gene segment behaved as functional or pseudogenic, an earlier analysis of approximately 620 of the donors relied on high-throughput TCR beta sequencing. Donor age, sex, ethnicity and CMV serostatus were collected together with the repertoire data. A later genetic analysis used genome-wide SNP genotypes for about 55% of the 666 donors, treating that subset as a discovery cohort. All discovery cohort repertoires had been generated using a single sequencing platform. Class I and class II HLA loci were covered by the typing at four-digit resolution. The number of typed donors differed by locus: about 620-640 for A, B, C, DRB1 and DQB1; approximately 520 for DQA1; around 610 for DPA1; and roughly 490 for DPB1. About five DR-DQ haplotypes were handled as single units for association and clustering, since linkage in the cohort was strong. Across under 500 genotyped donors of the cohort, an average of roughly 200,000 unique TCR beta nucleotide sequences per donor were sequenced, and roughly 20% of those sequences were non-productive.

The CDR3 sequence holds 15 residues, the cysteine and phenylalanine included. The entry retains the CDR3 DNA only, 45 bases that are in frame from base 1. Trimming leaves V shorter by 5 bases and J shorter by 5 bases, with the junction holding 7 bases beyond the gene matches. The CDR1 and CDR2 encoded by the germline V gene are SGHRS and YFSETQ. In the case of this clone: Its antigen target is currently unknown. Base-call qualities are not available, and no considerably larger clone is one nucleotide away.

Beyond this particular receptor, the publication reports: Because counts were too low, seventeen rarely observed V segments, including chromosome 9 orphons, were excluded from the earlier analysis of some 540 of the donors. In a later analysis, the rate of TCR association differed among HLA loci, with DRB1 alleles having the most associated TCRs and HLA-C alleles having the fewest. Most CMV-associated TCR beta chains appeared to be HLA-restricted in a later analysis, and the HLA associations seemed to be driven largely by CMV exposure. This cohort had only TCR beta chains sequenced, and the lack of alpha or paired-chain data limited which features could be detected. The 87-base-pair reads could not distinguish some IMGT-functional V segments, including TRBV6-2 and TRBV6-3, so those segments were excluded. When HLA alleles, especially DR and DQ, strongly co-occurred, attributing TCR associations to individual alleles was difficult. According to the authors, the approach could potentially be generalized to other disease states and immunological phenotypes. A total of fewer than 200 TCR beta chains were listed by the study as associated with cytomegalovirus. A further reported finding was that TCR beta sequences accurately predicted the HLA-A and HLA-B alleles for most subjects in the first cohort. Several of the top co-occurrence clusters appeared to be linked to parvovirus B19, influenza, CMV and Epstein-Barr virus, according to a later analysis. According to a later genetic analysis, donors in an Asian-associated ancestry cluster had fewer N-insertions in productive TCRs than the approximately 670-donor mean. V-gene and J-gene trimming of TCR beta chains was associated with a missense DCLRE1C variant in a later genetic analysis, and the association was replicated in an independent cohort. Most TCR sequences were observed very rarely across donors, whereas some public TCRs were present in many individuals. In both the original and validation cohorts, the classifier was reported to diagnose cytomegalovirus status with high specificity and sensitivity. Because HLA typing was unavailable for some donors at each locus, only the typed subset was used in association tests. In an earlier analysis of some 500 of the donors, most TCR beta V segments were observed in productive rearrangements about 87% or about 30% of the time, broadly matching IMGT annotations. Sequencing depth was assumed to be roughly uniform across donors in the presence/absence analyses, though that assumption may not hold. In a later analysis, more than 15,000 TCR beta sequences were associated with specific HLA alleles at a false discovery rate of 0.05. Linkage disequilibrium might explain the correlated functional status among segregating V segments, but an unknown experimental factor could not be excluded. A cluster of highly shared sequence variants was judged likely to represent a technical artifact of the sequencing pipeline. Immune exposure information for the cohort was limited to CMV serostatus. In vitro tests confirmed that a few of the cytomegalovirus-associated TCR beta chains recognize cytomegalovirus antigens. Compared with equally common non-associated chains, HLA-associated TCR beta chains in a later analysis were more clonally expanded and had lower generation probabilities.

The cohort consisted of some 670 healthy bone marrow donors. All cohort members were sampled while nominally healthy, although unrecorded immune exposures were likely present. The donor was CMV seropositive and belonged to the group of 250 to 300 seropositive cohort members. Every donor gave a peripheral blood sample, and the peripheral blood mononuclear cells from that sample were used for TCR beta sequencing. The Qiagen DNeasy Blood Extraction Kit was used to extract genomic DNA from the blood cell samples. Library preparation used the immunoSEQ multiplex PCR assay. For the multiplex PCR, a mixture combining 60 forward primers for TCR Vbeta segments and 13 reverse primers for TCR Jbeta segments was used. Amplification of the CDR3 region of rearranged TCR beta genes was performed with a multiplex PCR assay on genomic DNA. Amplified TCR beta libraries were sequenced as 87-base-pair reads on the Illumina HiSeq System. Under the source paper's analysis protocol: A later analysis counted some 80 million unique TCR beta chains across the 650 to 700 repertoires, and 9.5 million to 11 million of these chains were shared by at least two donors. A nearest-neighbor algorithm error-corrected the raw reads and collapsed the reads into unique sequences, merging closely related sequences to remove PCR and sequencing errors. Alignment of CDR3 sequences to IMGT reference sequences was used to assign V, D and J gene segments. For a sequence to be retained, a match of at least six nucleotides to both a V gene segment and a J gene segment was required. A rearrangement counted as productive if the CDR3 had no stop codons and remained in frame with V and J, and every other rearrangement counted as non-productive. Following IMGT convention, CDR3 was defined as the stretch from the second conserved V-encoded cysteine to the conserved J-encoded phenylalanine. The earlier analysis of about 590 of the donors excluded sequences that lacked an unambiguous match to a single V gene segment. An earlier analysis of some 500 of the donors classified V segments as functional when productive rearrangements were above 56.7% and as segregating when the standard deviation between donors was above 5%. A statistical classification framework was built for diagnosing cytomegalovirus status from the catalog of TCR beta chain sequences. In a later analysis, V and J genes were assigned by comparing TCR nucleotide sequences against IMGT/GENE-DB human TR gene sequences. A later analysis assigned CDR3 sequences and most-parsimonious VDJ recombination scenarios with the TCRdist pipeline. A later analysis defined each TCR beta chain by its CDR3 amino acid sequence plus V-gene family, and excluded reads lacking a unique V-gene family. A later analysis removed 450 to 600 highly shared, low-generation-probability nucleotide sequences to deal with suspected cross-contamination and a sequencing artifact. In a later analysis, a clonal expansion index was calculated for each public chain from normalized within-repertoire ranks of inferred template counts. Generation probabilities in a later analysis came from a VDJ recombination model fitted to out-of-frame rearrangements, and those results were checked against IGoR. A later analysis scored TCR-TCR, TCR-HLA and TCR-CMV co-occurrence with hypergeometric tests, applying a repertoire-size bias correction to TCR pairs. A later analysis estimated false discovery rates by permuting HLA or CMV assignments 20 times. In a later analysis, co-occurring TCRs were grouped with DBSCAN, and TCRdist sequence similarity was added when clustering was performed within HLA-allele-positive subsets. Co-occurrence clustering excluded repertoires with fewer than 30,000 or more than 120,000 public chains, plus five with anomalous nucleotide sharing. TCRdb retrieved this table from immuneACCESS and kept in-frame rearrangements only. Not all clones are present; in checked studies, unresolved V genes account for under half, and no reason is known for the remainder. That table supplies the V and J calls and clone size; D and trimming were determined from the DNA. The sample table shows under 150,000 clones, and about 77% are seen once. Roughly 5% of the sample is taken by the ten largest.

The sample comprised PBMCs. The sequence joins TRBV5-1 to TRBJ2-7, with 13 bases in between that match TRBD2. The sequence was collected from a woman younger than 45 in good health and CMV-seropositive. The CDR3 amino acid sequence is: CASSNRTSGSHEQYF. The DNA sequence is TGCGCCAGCAGTAATAGGACTAGCGGGAGTCACGAGCAGTACTTC.